This passage covers 13 T cell receptor beta chains from one sample sequenced in a study of response to subunit inactivated influenza vaccine. MiXCR, run by TCRdb on the RT-PCR reads, gives a single entry per CDR3 protein. The sample carries approximately 730,000 distinct CDR3 sequences, approximately 14% recorded once. The sample here was PBMCs from blood, taken 14 days before vaccination. All receptors derive from a middle-aged man who received an inactivated influenza vaccine.

On this clonotype itself: This clone may be a read error of a much larger clone one base away. J is TRBJ2-5 and V is TRBV3-1, with D maybe TRBD1 (5 bases). TRBJ2-1 matches the DNA end more closely, so the J call is doubtful. This CDR3 is built from 15 residues. Germline V gives CDR1 LGHDT, CDR2 YNNKEL (reference sequence). The CDR3 protein is CASSPQIQVQETQFF. CDR3 nucleotides: TGTGCCAGCAGCCCCCAGATACAGGTCCAAGAGACCCAGTTCTTC.

The rearrangement links TRBV2 to TRBJ2-7; D tentatively reads TRBD1 or TRBD2 (5 bases each). The CDR3 spans 20 residues. Germline V gives CDR1 SNHLY, CDR2 FYNNEI. V dropped 3 bases and J dropped 0 bases, with 27 bases sitting between them. CDR3 region: CASSDSKRDAVLSGSYEQYF. The CDR3 nucleotides are TGTGCCAGCAGTGATTCAAAACGGGACGCTGTACTGAGTGGCTCCTACGAGCAGTACTTC.

This clonotype turned up a few times. The chain links TRBV10-3 to TRBJ1-1; the D gene is possibly TRBD1 (6 bases). Trimming pared 8 bases from V and 7 bases from J, leaving 17 bases between. This CDR3 contains 13 residues. The germline gives CDR1 ENHRY, CDR2 SYGVKD. The CDR3 region has the DNA TGTGCCATCGGTCGGGACAACTTAGTTGAAGCTTTCTTT. This gives the protein CAIGRDNLVEAFF.

The chain combines TRBV25-1 with TRBJ2-7; D is uncertain. V lost 6 bases, J lost 5 bases, and 11 bases lay in between. CDR1 and CDR2 (germline): MGHDK, SYGVNS. This CDR3 contains 12 residues. The CDR3 DNA reads TGTGCCAGCAGCTTTGTCTTTGACGAGCAGTACTTC. It codes for CASSFVFDEQYF.

The chain recombines TRBV5-1 with TRBJ2-1, with 14 bases lining up with TRBD2. Germline trimming cut 4 bases from V and 15 bases from J; bases unmatched to any gene: 12. The CDR3 covers 15 residues. Germline-derived CDR1 and CDR2 are SGHRS and YFSETQ. The CDR3 DNA sequence: TGCGCCAGCAGCGAATCCGGGACTAGCGGGGGCCAGAGGTTCTTC. This translates into CASSESGTSGGQRFF.

Turning to this clonotype: This clone may be a read error of a much larger clone one base away. The chain is built from TRBV7-2 and TRBJ2-3, with D maybe TRBD2 (7 bases). This CDR3 is built from 15 residues. CDR1 and CDR2 from the germline V gene are SGHTA and FQGNSA. CDR3: CGSSPRGANTDTQYF. The CDR3 DNA reads TGTGGCAGCAGTCCACGGGGGGCGAATACAGATACGCAGTATTTT. Combining the CDR3 with reference TRBV7-2 and TRBJ2-3 gives the whole variable domain GAGVSQSPSNKVTEKGKDVELRCDPISGHTALYWYRQSLGQGLEFLIYFQGNSAPDKSGLPSDRFSAERTGGSVSTLTIQRTQQEDSAVYLCGSSPRGANTDTQYFGPGTRLTVL.

V gene TRBV5-1 combines with J gene TRBJ2-6; 7 bases match TRBD2. V trimming: 0 bases; J trimming: 0 bases; junction bases outside the gene matches: 9. CDR1 and CDR2 from the germline V gene are SGHRS and YFSETQ. This CDR3 has 19 amino acids. The CDR3: CASSLALRGRVSGANVLTF. The CDR3 region has the DNA TGCGCCAGCAGCTTGGCGTTGCGGGGGAGGGTCTCTGGGGCCAACGTCCTGACTTTC.

The chain combines TRBV28 with TRBJ2-5, with D unresolved. The length of the CDR3 is 14 residues. Trimming left V 2 bases short and J 5 bases short, with 12 bases between. Germline-derived CDR1 and CDR2 are MDHEN and SYDVKM. CDR3 DNA sequence: TGTGCCAGCAGTTTACCCTCCCTATTGGAGACCCAGTACTTC. Amino acids: CASSLPSLLETQYF.

This chain joins TRBV5-1 and TRBJ2-5; tentative D call: TRBD2 (5 bases). Trimming pared 4 bases from V and 5 bases from J, leaving 15 bases between. Germline CDR1 SGHRS, CDR2 YFSETQ. The CDR3 sequence is 14 residues long. The CDR3 region has the DNA TGCGCCAGCAGCCCCGAGGCGGGTGTGGAGACCCAGTACTTC. Protein product: CASSPEAGVETQYF.

This clonotype was seen repeatedly, ten times or more. This sequence joins TRBV12-3 or TRBV12-4 and TRBJ2-3; tentatively, D is TRBD2 (6 bases). The CDR3 consists of 14 residues. Between the trimmed V and J ends, which lost 5 bases and 6 bases, there was a span of 15 bases. The CDR3 bases are TGTGCCAGCAGTCCGGGGACCGGGGGTGATACGCAGTATTTT. It is translated as CASSPGTGGDTQYF.

The CDR3 spells CASSRERRVSTDTQYF. The CDR3 DNA is TGTGCCAGCAGCCGAGAGAGACGTGTTAGCACAGATACGCAGTATTTT. J is TRBJ2-3 and V is TRBV4-2; D gene ambiguous. V shed 4 bases and J shed 0 bases, with 14 bases lying between them. Germline CDR1 reads LGHNA; CDR2 reads YNFKEQ. The CDR3 covers 16 residues.

The chain is built from TRBV10-3 and TRBJ2-1, with D maybe TRBD1 (5 bases). V was pared by 7 bases and J by 0 bases, with 7 bases between. Germline CDR1 reads ENHRY; CDR2 reads SYGVKD. CDR3 size: 13 residues. The DNA of the CDR3 is TGTGCCATCAAACAGGCCTCCTACAATGAGCAGTTCTTC. Translated: CAIKQASYNEQFF.

This clonotype was picked up many times. The V call is TRBV14, the J call TRBJ2-1, with TRBD2 as a possible D gene (6 bases). Trimming removed 3 bases at V and 1 base at J, with 13 bases between. Germline CDR1 is SGHDN and CDR2 is FVKESK. This CDR3 comprises 16 residues. Here the CDR3 reads CASSQGTGVSYNEQFF. The DNA for the CDR3 is TGTGCCAGCAGCCAGGGTACGGGAGTGTCCTACAATGAGCAGTTCTTC.